The T cell receptor beta chain under discussion was sequenced for a study of blood T cell repertoires in COVID-19. Study-level background: The United States, Italy and Spain supplied acute and convalescent COVID-19 samples. PBMCs, B-cell-depleted T cells, or T cells were the source of the cDNA or gDNA that made up the material.

Source study methods: Using reference gene primer amplification, nucleated cell counts were estimated. Some clones are missing from TCRdb's copy, which holds only in-frame ones; the method was immunoSEQ multiplex PCR. The DNA gave D and trimming, while V, J and clone size come from that table. The sample consists of a few hundred thousand clones, approximately 89% of them appearing once. Participant reports of clinical history set cohort assignment. CDR1 is ENHRY and CDR2 is SYGVKD in the germline V gene. The length of the CDR3 is 13 residues. Deletions cut 3 bases from V and 8 bases from J, with 11 bases between.

V usage is TRBV10-3 and J usage is TRBJ2-1; no firm D call. The clonotype originates from a man aged 25 to 40 who had recovered from COVID-19. The sequenced sample was PBMCs or T cells enriched from blood (not recorded which). This CDR3 reads CAISDGFADEQFF. The CDR3 nucleotides are TGTGCCATCAGTGACGGGTTTGCAGATGAGCAGTTCTTC.